This TCR beta chain was found in a study of T-cell reconstitution after alpha-beta-depleted transplantation in children. Findings of the study overall: T-cell counts and diversity were attributed mostly to newly produced T cells one year after transplant.

A remark on this clonotype: Its cognate antigen is unknown.

Germline V lookup: CDR1 DFQATT, CDR2 SNEGSKA (reference sequence). The CDR3 runs to 18 residues. Trimming took 4 bases from V and 2 from J; bases not matched to a gene: 14. As it was prepared, the TCRbeta library received unique molecular identifiers. Each CDR3 protein is one row after TCRdb ran MiXCR on the PCR reads. Of 44,000 or so distinct CDR3 sequences in the sample, roughly 8.7% were seen once. This clonotype was sampled from a male patient between 2 and 10 years old who had a stem cell transplant for chronic granulomatous disease, so the T cells may come from the graft donor. This material consisted of PBMCs, mostly from graft donor cells, taken 60 days after TCRalphabeta/CD19-depleted stem cell transplant. V gene TRBV20-1 combines with J gene TRBJ2-7; 13 positions agree with TRBD2. Written as DNA, the CDR3 is TGCAGTGCTATATTCAGACTAGCGGGAGGCCGAGGGACCTACGAGCAGTACTTC. It translates to CSAIFRLAGGRGTYEQYF.